This T cell receptor beta chain emerged from a study of blood T cells in healthy people across ages. Study outcomes and limitations: Relative to aged donors, long-lived donors carried more naive CD4+ cells and displayed higher diversity.

Primed by a sample-barcoded 5' primer and a J-beta primer mix, a second PCR proceeded for 7 to 11 cycles. Each CDR3 protein gets one entry after TCRdb re-called the 5' RACE reads with MiXCR. The sample yields hundreds of thousands of distinct CDR3 sequences, 20% to 30% seen once. Concerning this clonotype itself: Its antigen is unidentified.

The ends were cut back, 6 bases at V and 0 bases at J, with 12 bases in the middle. The germline V gene encodes CDR1 SNHLY and CDR2 FYNNEI. The CDR3 has 14 amino acids. The same specimen was also included in a second study, on T cells of mothers and their children. This second study notes: The search for persistent microchimeric T cell clones detected none.

The chain joins TRBV2 to TRBJ2-7; perhaps TRBD2 as D (6 bases). The sequencing sample was made of blood. This receptor was identified in a boy between 10 and 17 years old in good health. CDR3 in amino acids: CASRRDGGSYEQYF. In DNA, the CDR3 is TGTGCCAGCAGGCGCGACGGGGGCTCCTACGAGCAGTACTTC.